This is a list of T cell receptor beta chains from one sample in a study of T-cell memory formation after mild COVID-19. TCRdb re-derived calls from the 5' RACE reads in MiXCR, one entry per CDR3 protein. The data hold 280,000 or so distinct CDR3 sequences, with around 17% observed a single time. Material for sequencing was PBMCs or a T cell subset sorted from them (not recorded which). These receptors came from a man aged 18 to 29 who had mild COVID-19 (a few samples of this study predate the infection). Cell type and time point are not known. Both conserved end residues are part of each CDR3.

>TRBJ1-2|TRBV5-1
CASSIGGQGNGYTF
>TRBJ2-5|TRBV5-1
CASSLFGETQYF
>TRBJ2-2|TRBV7-9
CASSSGQRWELFF
>TRBJ2-1|TRBV12-3/TRBV12-4
CASSFGTSYNEQFF
>TRBJ2-1|TRBV18
CASSRGEFAYNEQFF
>TRBJ1-1|TRBV20-1
CSAAYTEAFF
>TRBJ1-3|TRBV5-4
CASSLGSEGVHGGNTIYF
>TRBJ2-5|TRBV5-1
CASHGGSSVQETQYF
>TRBJ2-1|TRBV9
CASSVASARDNEQFF
>TRBJ1-2|TRBV11-2
CASSLDRGHGYTF
>TRBJ2-1|TRBV4-3
CASSPHDGLNEQFF
>TRBJ1-2|TRBV19
CASRGTSWDGYTF
>TRBJ2-3|TRBV19
CASSIDRRLTQYF
>TRBJ2-7|TRBV7-6
CASSLVAGSYEQYF
>TRBJ2-7|TRBV6-1
CASSTPDGDFEQYF
>TRBJ2-2|TRBV27
CASSSRGDRITGELFF
>TRBJ1-2|TRBV12-3/TRBV12-4
CASSPSWYGYTF
>TRBJ2-2|TRBV5-1
CASSRQGDANTGELFF
>TRBJ1-1|TRBV10-3
CAISEEGVDTEAFF
>TRBJ2-2|TRBV12-3/TRBV12-4
CASSLIRGPTGELFF
>TRBJ2-2|TRBV20-1
CSASRGPGELFF
>TRBJ2-5|TRBV3-1
CASRKGQGLETQYF
>TRBJ2-3|TRBV11-2
CASRKGDLGTDTQYF
>TRBJ1-1|TRBV5-1
CASSPENPNTEAFF
>TRBJ1-3|TRBV5-1
CASSFTGTSSGNTIYF
>TRBJ2-2|TRBV6-5
CASSYAGLTGELFF
>TRBJ2-5|TRBV6-5
CASSRRMGYGQETQYF
>TRBJ1-5|TRBV25-1
CASSEIGGQGPYSNQPQHF
>TRBJ2-7|TRBV6-6
CASSYWRQTYEQYF
>TRBJ1-5|TRBV20-1
CSAGWGTYSNQPQHF
>TRBJ2-3|TRBV5-1
CASSDRSGGPTDTQYF
>TRBJ2-1|TRBV6-2/TRBV6-3
CASSYSTPPRNEQFF
>TRBJ2-1|TRBV20-1
CSAETGTSGDEQFF
>TRBJ1-2|TRBV7-8
CASSLVGGLSNYGYTF
>TRBJ2-2|TRBV6-1
CASSFGTGGAGELFF
>TRBJ2-3|TRBV5-5
CASSPRRGRITDTQYF
>TRBJ2-2|TRBV20-1
CSATRVMNTGELFF
>TRBJ1-6|TRBV20-1
CSVKTALYNSPLHF
>TRBJ2-5|TRBV18
CASSASDRLGETQYF
>TRBJ1-5|TRBV18
CASSPGSGSNQPQHF
>TRBJ1-4|TRBV29-1
CSVQGATNEKLFF
>TRBJ2-1|TRBV9
CASSGDLQGEQFF
>TRBJ2-3|TRBV5-1
CASSLGQDTQYF
>TRBJ1-4|TRBV6-5
CASSFGRASTLFF
>TRBJ2-5|TRBV5-1
CASSLRTSGGTQETQYF
>TRBJ2-3|TRBV28
CASSFSDRGDTQYF
>TRBJ2-5|TRBV10-3
CATGGLETQYF
>TRBJ2-1|TRBV7-9
CASSLSAGKFSYNEQFF
>TRBJ2-2|TRBV6-2/TRBV6-3
CATGQRNTGELFF
>TRBJ2-1|TRBV5-1
CASSFGGGPSYNEQFF
>TRBJ1-1|TRBV11-2
CASSFHRESTEAFF
>TRBJ1-1|TRBV6-1
CASSAPTGGNTEAFF
>TRBJ1-5|TRBV6-5
CASRRTGRNQPQHF
>TRBJ2-2|TRBV4-1
CASSQVLGEAGELFF
>TRBJ2-6|TRBV2
CATQTGSSGANVLTF
>TRBJ2-7|TRBV2
CASSDGGIYEQYF
>TRBJ1-2|TRBV5-1
CASSPRGQAYGYTF